The 9 T cell receptor beta chains presented below share a single source sample, sequenced in a study of CD8 T cells in Susac syndrome. Random hexamers primed reverse transcription of 0.5 to 1 ug RNA. TCRdb passed the immunoSEQ multiplex PCR reads through MiXCR, listing each CDR3 protein once. The data hold roughly 120,000 distinct CDR3 sequences, with more than 85% observed a single time. The sample was CD8+ T cells from PBMCs. These TCRs come from a human donor with multiple sclerosis.

The chain is built from TRBV6-1 and TRBJ2-6; the D gene is possibly TRBD2 (6 bases). V lost 6 bases to trimming and J lost 0 bases, with 18 bases between them. The length of the CDR3 is 18 residues. CDR1 is MNHNS and CDR2 is SASEGT in the germline V gene. This chain's CDR3 is CASRIGRDSSSGANVLTF. The CDR3 DNA reads as TGTGCCAGCAGGATCGGACGGGACTCCAGCTCTGGGGCCAACGTCCTGACTTTC.

The rearrangement joins TRBV5-1 to TRBJ1-3, with a possible D match to TRBD1 (6 bases). This CDR3 contains 15 residues. Germline-derived CDR1 and CDR2 are SGHRS and YFSETQ. The ends were cut back, 4 bases at V and 1 base at J, with 12 bases in the middle. CDR3 DNA: TGCGCCAGCAGCCCCGGGACAATTTCTGGAAACACCATATATTTT. As protein: CASSPGTISGNTIYF.

V is TRBV7-2 and J is TRBJ2-1, with 11 bases fitting TRBD2. The CDR3 is 15 amino acids. Trimming at V came to 5 bases and at J to 6 bases, leaving 6 bases not matched to a gene. CDR1 and CDR2 (germline): SGHTA, FQGNSA. The CDR3 here is CASSTDSGGANEQFF. The CDR3 DNA is TGTGCCAGCAGCACAGATAGCGGGGGGGCCAATGAGCAGTTCTTC.

The chain links TRBV20-1 to TRBJ2-7; TRBD2 matches 12 bases. This CDR3 region has 15 residues. With 0 bases clipped from V and 6 bases from J, the junction kept 6 bases outside the gene matches. Looked up from germline, CDR1 is DFQATT and CDR2 is SNEGSKA (reference sequence). The CDR3 DNA reads as TGCAGTGCTAGAGACCTAGCGGGAGGGGAGGGCGAGCAGTACGTC. This encodes CSARDLAGGEGEQYV.

The CDR3 sequence: CASSSRDRGLNTEAFF. The CDR3 nucleotides read TGTGCCAGCAGTTCCCGGGACAGGGGGCTGAACACTGAAGCTTTCTTT. The V gene is TRBV12-3 or TRBV12-4, the J gene TRBJ1-1, with 12 bases lining up with TRBD1. Trimming at V came to 4 bases and at J to 0 bases, leaving 3 bases not matched to a gene. The CDR3 runs to 16 residues.

The chain carries TRBV25-1 and TRBJ1-1; 9 bases fit TRBD1. The V gene end was trimmed by 3 bases and the J gene end by 4 bases; junction bases not matched to a gene: 3. In germline, CDR1 is MGHDK, CDR2 SYGVNS. There are 14 residues in the CDR3. The CDR3 here is CASSELDRGTEAFF. As DNA, the CDR3 is TGTGCCAGCAGTGAGTTGGACAGGGGCACTGAAGCTTTCTTT.

The V and J genes are TRBV23-1 and TRBJ1-1; 7 nucleotides line up with TRBD1. TRBV23-1 is flagged as an ORF with uncertain function. The CDR3 length is 18 residues. The J segment lost 1 base and the V segment lost 4 bases, leaving 15 bases of the junction unmatched. The CDR3 reads CASSLLRGRGRRNTEAFF. CDR3 DNA: TGCGCCAGCAGTCTACTCCGTGGGAGGGGGCGAAGGAACACTGAAGCTTTCTTT.

This chain's CDR3 is CASSPDVGRSGELFF. The CDR3 nucleotides are TGTGCCAGCAGCCCTGACGTGGGGCGTAGCGGGGAGCTGTTTTTT. The chain carries TRBV7-8 and TRBJ2-2, with D perhaps matching TRBD1 (5 bases). The CDR3 loop spans 15 amino acids. The germline V and J ends were trimmed by 5 bases and 7 bases, with 17 bases remaining between them. Germline V gene sequence: CDR1 SGHVS, CDR2 FQNEAQ.

The chain uses TRBV6-6 and TRBJ2-3, with D possibly TRBD1 on 5 matching bases. The germline V gene has CDR1 MNHNY and CDR2 SVGAGI (reference sequence). V lost 10 bases, J lost 9 bases, and 11 bases lay in between. The CDR3 contains 10 residues. The CDR3 region has the DNA TGTGCCACCCAGGGTTACACGCAGTATTTT. Residues: CATQGYTQYF.